These 10 T cell receptor beta chains were sequenced from one sample in a study of control samples from healthy donors and cancer patients (dated by TCRdb to 2018 to 2020). The protocol used for the library was the immunoSEQ multiplex PCR assay. TCRdb took this table from immuneACCESS and kept in-frame rearrangements with V and J called. Such tables lack part of the clones; where checked against another copy, unresolved V genes explain under half of the gap, and the rest is unexplained. The sample records fewer than 200,000 clones, over 85% of which are singletons. The ten biggest clones cover approximately 4% of the sample. The sequenced sample was blood. These receptor sequences come from a woman in her fifties or sixties in good health.

The chain links TRBV18 to TRBJ2-7, with TRBD1 matching over 7 bases. Germline-derived CDR1 and CDR2 are KGHSH and LQKENI. V lost 3 bases to trimming and J lost 1 base; unmatched junction nucleotides: 6. The CDR3 is 15 residues long. CDR3 nucleotide sequence: TGTGCCAGCTCACCGTTCGGCAGGGGGTCCTACGAGCAGTACTTC. Its translation: CASSPFGRGSYEQYF. Combining the CDR3 with reference TRBV18 and TRBJ2-7 gives the whole variable domain NAGVMQNPRHLVRRRGQEARLRCSPMKGHSHVYWYRQLPEEGLKFMVYLQKENIIDESGMPKERFSAEFPKEGPSILRIQQVVRGDSAAYFCASSPFGRGSYEQYFGPGTRLTVT.

The count of this clone is one. The rearrangement links TRBV4-3 to TRBJ1-6; 8 bases line up with TRBD1. V was clipped by 0 bases and J by 10 bases; unmatched bases: 8. This CDR3 contains 16 residues. CDR1 is LGHNA, CDR2 YSLEER, per germline. The CDR3 loop reads CASSQEGQGLWSPLHF. The CDR3 DNA reads TGCGCCAGCAGCCAAGAAGGACAGGGTCTGTGGTCACCCCTCCACTTT.

The rearrangement uses TRBV6-1 and TRBJ1-2, with D perhaps matching TRBD1 (5 bases). The ends were cut back, 2 bases at V and 4 bases at J, with 8 bases in the middle. The length of the CDR3 is 13 residues. Germline CDR1 reads MNHNS; CDR2 reads SASEGT. CDR3 amino acids: CASSEWGIYGYTF. The CDR3 coding sequence is TGTGCCAGCAGTGAATGGGGCATCTATGGCTACACCTTC.

This clone has a handful of counts. V gene TRBV28 combines with J gene TRBJ1-5, with D tentatively TRBD1 (6 bases). Trimming took 3 bases from V and 6 from J, leaving 18 bases between them. The germline gives CDR1 MDHEN, CDR2 SYDVKM. The CDR3 totals 16 residues. The CDR3 loop reads CASSFRPTRGTQPQHF. As DNA, the CDR3 is TGTGCCAGCAGTTTTAGGCCGACCAGGGGTACTCAGCCCCAGCATTTT.

This sequence joins TRBV7-2 and TRBJ1-5; TRBD1 might be the D (5 bases). Germline values: CDR1 SGHTA, CDR2 FQGNSA. Trimming shortened V by 9 bases and J by 5 bases, and 26 bases separated the two germline ends. The CDR3 extends over 17 amino acids. CDR3 bases: TGTGCCAGTAGTCCCAGCGGGACGGGCCGCCGGGATCAGCCCCAGCATTTT. Residues: CASSPSGTGRRDQPQHF.

The CDR3 region is CATSRDLARTSNTEAFF. DNA for the CDR3: TGTGCCACCAGCAGAGATCTCGCCAGAACTTCGAACACTGAAGCTTTCTTT. V is TRBV15 and J is TRBJ1-1; D not resolved. Germline CDR1 is LNHNV and CDR2 is YYDKDF (reference sequence). The CDR3 is made up of 17 amino acids. Trimming took off 0 bases at V and 1 base at J, with 15 bases between the two ends.

The count of this clone is one. The V gene is TRBV18, the J gene TRBJ2-1, with 9 bases that match TRBD2. The CDR3 is 17 residues long. The ends lost 2 bases at V and 4 bases at J; junction bases unmatched: 9. The germline CDR1 and CDR2 sequences are KGHSH and LQKENI. The CDR3 DNA sequence: TGTGCCAGCTCACCAACTTCGCTAGCGGGGTCTTACAATGAGCAGTTCTTC. Protein sequence: CASSPTSLAGSYNEQFF.

The chain employs TRBV6-2 or TRBV6-3 and TRBJ2-1; 10 bases agree with TRBD2. The CDR3 covers 16 residues. Trimming removed 5 bases from V and 7 bases from J; junction bases left unmatched: 11. Germline V gene data show CDR1 as MNHEY and CDR2 as SVGEGT. The CDR3 loop reads CASSVLLAGGTNEQFF. In DNA form, the CDR3 reads TGTGCCAGCAGTGTCCTTTTAGCGGGGGGCACAAATGAGCAGTTCTTC.

This chain uses TRBV11-3 with TRBJ1-1; D is undetermined. Trimming stripped 4 bases from V and 4 bases from J, with 10 bases between. The CDR3 runs 13 residues. Looked up from germline, CDR1 is SGHNT and CDR2 is YENEEA. The CDR3 here is CASSSPRGTEAFF. CDR3 nucleotides: TGTGCCAGCAGCTCCCCACGGGGCACTGAAGCTTTCTTT.

The chain carries TRBV9 and TRBJ2-2; D unclear. The CDR3 sequence is 18 residues long. V gave up 0 bases and J gave up 0 bases, with 15 bases separating them. The germline gives CDR1 SGDLS, CDR2 YYNGEE. The CDR3: CASSVEPLAVANTGELFF. Here the CDR3 DNA reads TGTGCCAGCAGCGTAGAGCCCCTGGCGGTTGCGAACACCGGGGAGCTGTTTTTT.